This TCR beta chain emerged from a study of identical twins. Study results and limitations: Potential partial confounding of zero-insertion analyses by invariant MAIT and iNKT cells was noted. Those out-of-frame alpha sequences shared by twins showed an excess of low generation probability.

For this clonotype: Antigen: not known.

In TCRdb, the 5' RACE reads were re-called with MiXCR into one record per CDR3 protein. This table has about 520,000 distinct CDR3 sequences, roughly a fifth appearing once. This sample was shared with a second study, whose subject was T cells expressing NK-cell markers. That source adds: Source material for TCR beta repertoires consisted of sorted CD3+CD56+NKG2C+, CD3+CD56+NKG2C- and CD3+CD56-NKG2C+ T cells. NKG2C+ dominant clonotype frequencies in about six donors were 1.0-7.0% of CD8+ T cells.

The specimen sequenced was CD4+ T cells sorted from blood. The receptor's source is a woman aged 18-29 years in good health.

The CDR3, as DNA: TGTGCCAGCACCAGGCCGGGGAGTTCAGAGACCCAGTACTTC. Translation: CASTRPGSSETQYF. The J gene is TRBJ2-5, the V gene TRBV6-1, with D perhaps matching TRBD2 (5 bases). The V gene lost 7 bases and the J gene lost 4 bases, with 16 bases spanning the gap. Germline V gene sequence: CDR1 MNHNS, CDR2 SASEGT. The CDR3 runs to 14 residues.